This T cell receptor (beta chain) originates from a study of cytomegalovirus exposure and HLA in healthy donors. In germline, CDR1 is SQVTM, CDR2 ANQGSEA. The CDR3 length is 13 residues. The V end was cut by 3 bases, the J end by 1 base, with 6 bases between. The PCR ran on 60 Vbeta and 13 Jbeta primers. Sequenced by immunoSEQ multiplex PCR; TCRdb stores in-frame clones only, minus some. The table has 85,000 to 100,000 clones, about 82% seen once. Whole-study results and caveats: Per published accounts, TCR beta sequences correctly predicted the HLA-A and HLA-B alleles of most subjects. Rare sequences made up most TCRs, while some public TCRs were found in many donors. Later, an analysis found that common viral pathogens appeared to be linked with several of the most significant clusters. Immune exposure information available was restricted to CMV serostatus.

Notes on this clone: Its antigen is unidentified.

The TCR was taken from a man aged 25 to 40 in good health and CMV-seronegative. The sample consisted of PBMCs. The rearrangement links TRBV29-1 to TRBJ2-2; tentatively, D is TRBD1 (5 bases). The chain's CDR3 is CSVDRGNTGELFF. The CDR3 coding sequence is TGCAGCGTTGATAGGGGGAACACCGGGGAGCTGTTTTTT.